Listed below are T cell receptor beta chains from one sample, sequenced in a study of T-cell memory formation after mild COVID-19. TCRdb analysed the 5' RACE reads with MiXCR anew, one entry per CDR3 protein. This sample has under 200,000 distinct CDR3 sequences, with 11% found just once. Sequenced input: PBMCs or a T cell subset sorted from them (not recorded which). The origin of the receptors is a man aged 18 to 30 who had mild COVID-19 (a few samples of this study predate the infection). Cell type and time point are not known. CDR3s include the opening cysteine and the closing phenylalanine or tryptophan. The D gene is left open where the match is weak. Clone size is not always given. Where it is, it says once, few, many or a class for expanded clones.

DNA: TGTGCCATCAGTGATGGGCTGGGGGGTATCGAGCAGTACTTC
CDR3: CAISDGLGGIEQYF
D: -
size: -
V: TRBV10-3
J: TRBJ2-7

DNA: TGCAGTGCATCAGCCACCTTCCGGGAGACCCAGTACTTC
CDR3: CSASATFRETQYF
D: -
size: few
V: TRBV20-1
J: TRBJ2-5

DNA: TGCAGTGCTAGAGGGGCTTACACTGAAGCTTTCTTT
CDR3: CSARGAYTEAFF
D: -
size: few
V: TRBV20-1
J: TRBJ1-1

DNA: TGTGCCAGCTCACCGCCGGGGGCAAAAACTGAAGCTTTCTTT
CDR3: CASSPPGAKTEAFF
D: -
size: -
V: TRBV18
J: TRBJ1-1

DNA: TGTGCCAGCAGCTTATGGGGACAGGGGAACCCAGATACGCAGTATTTT
CDR3: CASSLWGQGNPDTQYF
D: TRBD1
size: -
V: TRBV11-2
J: TRBJ2-3

DNA: TGTGCCAGCAGTCCGGGACTAGCGGGGGGGGCTTTT
CDR3: CASSPGLAGGAF
D: TRBD2
size: few
V: TRBV5-6
J: TRBJ2-3

DNA: TGTGCCAGCAGGCCGACTAGCGGGGGGGCGATCGGCACAGATACGCAGTATTTT
CDR3: CASRPTSGGAIGTDTQYF
D: TRBD2
size: -
V: TRBV7-2
J: TRBJ2-3

DNA: TGTGCCAGCAGTAGGGGACAGGGGGATGGCTACACCTTC
CDR3: CASSRGQGDGYTF
D: TRBD1
size: many
V: TRBV6-6
J: TRBJ1-2

DNA: TGTGCCAGCAGCTTGGGGGCCTTAACTGAGACCCAGTACTTC
CDR3: CASSLGALTETQYF
D: -
size: -
V: TRBV7-2
J: TRBJ2-5

DNA: TGTGCCAGCAGCCCCGGCAGGGAAGAGACCCAGTACTTC
CDR3: CASSPGREETQYF
D: -
size: few
V: TRBV7-3
J: TRBJ2-5

DNA: TGCAGTGCTAGCCCCGACGGAGACTATGGCTACACCTTC
CDR3: CSASPDGDYGYTF
D: -
size: -
V: TRBV20-1
J: TRBJ1-2

DNA: TGTGCCAGCACCAGGGACTTCCAAGAGACCCAGTACTTC
CDR3: CASTRDFQETQYF
D: -
size: -
V: TRBV11-2
J: TRBJ2-5

DNA: TGCGCCAGCAGCTCGACAGGGGGGAACGTGAACACTGAAGCTTTCTTT
CDR3: CASSSTGGNVNTEAFF
D: TRBD1
size: -
V: TRBV5-1
J: TRBJ1-1

DNA: TGTGCCAGTAGTATGACGAGGGGACCGAGAGAAAAACTGTTTTTT
CDR3: CASSMTRGPREKLFF
D: -
size: -
V: TRBV19
J: TRBJ1-4

DNA: TGTGCCAGCAGCGTTTACAGGGGCGGCAGTGGCTACACCTTC
CDR3: CASSVYRGGSGYTF
D: TRBD1
size: few
V: TRBV9
J: TRBJ1-2

DNA: TGTGCCAGCAGTTTTGACAGGAGTTATGGCTACACCTTC
CDR3: CASSFDRSYGYTF
D: -
size: once
V: TRBV6-5
J: TRBJ1-2

DNA: TGCGCCAGCAGGATACAGTCTGCCCCGGGGGGCTACACCTTC
CDR3: CASRIQSAPGGYTF
D: -
size: -
V: TRBV5-1
J: TRBJ1-2

DNA: TGCAGTGCTACCAGGGGTAACACCGGGGAGCTGTTTTTT
CDR3: CSATRGNTGELFF
D: -
size: many
V: TRBV20-1
J: TRBJ2-2

DNA: TGCAGCGTTGATCACGGGACCTACAATGAGCAGTTCTTC
CDR3: CSVDHGTYNEQFF
D: -
size: few
V: TRBV29-1
J: TRBJ2-1

DNA: TGTGCCAGCAGTTTATCTTGGGGGGCTCGGGGTTCACCCCTCCACTTT
CDR3: CASSLSWGARGSPLHF
D: -
size: few
V: TRBV27
J: TRBJ1-6

DNA: TGTGCCAGCAGTACCGGGAGCTCCTATAATTCACCCCTCCACTTT
CDR3: CASSTGSSYNSPLHF
D: -
size: -
V: TRBV28
J: TRBJ1-6

DNA: TGTGCCAGCTCACCGTCTACGGGAAACAATCAGCCCCAGCATTTT
CDR3: CASSPSTGNNQPQHF
D: -
size: few
V: TRBV18
J: TRBJ1-5

DNA: TGTGCCAGCAGCTTAGGTTTCCAGCCCGCAGCCCAGCATTTT
CDR3: CASSLGFQPAAQHF
D: -
size: many
V: TRBV11-3
J: TRBJ1-5

DNA: TGCAGTGCTAGAGGGACAGCTTATGGCTACACCTTC
CDR3: CSARGTAYGYTF
D: -
size: few
V: TRBV20-1
J: TRBJ1-2

DNA: TGCAGTGCTCGACAGGGGGCGGCTCAAGAGACCCAGTACTTC
CDR3: CSARQGAAQETQYF
D: TRBD1
size: -
V: TRBV20-1
J: TRBJ2-5

DNA: TGTGCCAGCAGTGGGGGTACCGGGACGCATCCATATGGCTACACCTTC
CDR3: CASSGGTGTHPYGYTF
D: -
size: -
V: TRBV6-5
J: TRBJ1-2

DNA: TGCGCCAGCAGCTCAAGCAACAGGAAGGAGGATGGCTACACCTTC
CDR3: CASSSSNRKEDGYTF
D: -
size: -
V: TRBV5-1
J: TRBJ1-2

DNA: TGTGCCAGCAGCCGGGGACAGTGGCAGCCCCAGCATTTT
CDR3: CASSRGQWQPQHF
D: TRBD1
size: few
V: TRBV12-3/TRBV12-4
J: TRBJ1-5

DNA: TGCGCCAGCAGCGCGACAGGGAGCCCCCAAGAGACCCAGTACTTC
CDR3: CASSATGSPQETQYF
D: TRBD1
size: -
V: TRBV5-1
J: TRBJ2-5

DNA: TGTGCCAGCAGTTTACAGGGTCATTCACCCCTCCACTTT
CDR3: CASSLQGHSPLHF
D: -
size: few
V: TRBV12-3/TRBV12-4
J: TRBJ1-6

DNA: TGTGCCAGCAGCTTAGGCTTTCGGGGCTCGGGGGCCAACGTCCTGACTTTC
CDR3: CASSLGFRGSGANVLTF
D: -
size: few
V: TRBV7-6
J: TRBJ2-6

DNA: TGTGCCAGCAGCTTCCGGTCAACTAATGAAAAACTGTTTTTT
CDR3: CASSFRSTNEKLFF
D: -
size: few
V: TRBV7-8
J: TRBJ1-4

DNA: TGTGCCAGCAGTTTCAATGGTTTAGGGAACACTGAAGCTTTCTTT
CDR3: CASSFNGLGNTEAFF
D: -
size: many
V: TRBV6-2/TRBV6-3
J: TRBJ1-1

DNA: TGTGCCAGCTCACCTAGGGGGGAGTCTCCCTACGAGCAGTACTTC
CDR3: CASSPRGESPYEQYF
D: -
size: -
V: TRBV18
J: TRBJ2-7

DNA: TGTGCCAGCAGCCCTCCGGGACAGGCCGGATCAGGGACCCAGTACTTC
CDR3: CASSPPGQAGSGTQYF
D: TRBD1
size: -
V: TRBV7-9
J: TRBJ2-5

DNA: TGTGCCAGCAGCCCGACGGGGGGGGATGGATGGGCTTTCTTT
CDR3: CASSPTGGDGWAFF
D: -
size: -
V: TRBV12-3/TRBV12-4
J: TRBJ1-1

DNA: TGCGCCAGCAGCCAAGCCCCCTTAGGGCTTCGCACAGATACGCAGTATTTT
CDR3: CASSQAPLGLRTDTQYF
D: -
size: few
V: TRBV4-3
J: TRBJ2-3

DNA: TGTGCCAGCAGCCAACCACGACAGGGGACAGATACGCAGTATTTT
CDR3: CASSQPRQGTDTQYF
D: TRBD1
size: -
V: TRBV3-1
J: TRBJ2-3

DNA: TGTGCCAGACGAGAAATCAGGGGGCGCGGCTATGGCTACACCTTC
CDR3: CARREIRGRGYGYTF
D: TRBD1
size: -
V: TRBV2
J: TRBJ1-2

DNA: TGTGCCAGCAGTGATCGCAGGGGGAAGGAGACCCAGTACTTC
CDR3: CASSDRRGKETQYF
D: TRBD1
size: -
V: TRBV25-1
J: TRBJ2-5

DNA: TGTGCCATCAGTGAGAACGGGGTACAAGCTTTCTTT
CDR3: CAISENGVQAFF
D: -
size: -
V: TRBV10-3
J: TRBJ1-1

DNA: TGTGCCAGCAGCCAAGAGGACCTGGATAATTCACCCCTCCACTTT
CDR3: CASSQEDLDNSPLHF
D: -
size: -
V: TRBV3-1
J: TRBJ1-6

DNA: TGTGCGTCCCAAAAGGGGGTGTATGAGCAGTTCTTC
CDR3: CASQKGVYEQFF
D: -
size: few
V: TRBV19
J: TRBJ2-1

DNA: TGCGCCAGCAGTCAATGGACGGGGTATGGCTACACCTTC
CDR3: CASSQWTGYGYTF
D: -
size: -
V: TRBV23-1
J: TRBJ1-2

DNA: TGTGCCAGCAGCCAACAATCCGGGACAGGGGCCTCCTACGAGCAGTACTTC
CDR3: CASSQQSGTGASYEQYF
D: TRBD1
size: few
V: TRBV4-2
J: TRBJ2-7

DNA: TGTGCCAGCAGCTTCGCGGATGAGCAGTTCTTC
CDR3: CASSFADEQFF
D: -
size: -
V: TRBV7-9
J: TRBJ2-1

DNA: TGTGCCAGCAGTTACAGGGAAGGGGCCAAAAACATTCAGTACTTC
CDR3: CASSYREGAKNIQYF
D: -
size: -
V: TRBV6-5
J: TRBJ2-4

DNA: TGTGCCAGCAGCCAGTCCGCAGGGCTCCACGAGCAGTACTTC
CDR3: CASSQSAGLHEQYF
D: -
size: few
V: TRBV3-1
J: TRBJ2-7

DNA: TGTGCCAGCAGTTTGGCGGGACCTCTGGAAAACACCATATATTTT
CDR3: CASSLAGPLENTIYF
D: -
size: few
V: TRBV28
J: TRBJ1-3

DNA: TGCGCCAGCAGCCCAGGGGACACCAACTATGGCTACACCTTC
CDR3: CASSPGDTNYGYTF
D: -
size: -
V: TRBV5-1
J: TRBJ1-2

DNA: TGTGCCAGCAGAGACTATACAGGGGCGTTGTTTTTT
CDR3: CASRDYTGALFF
D: TRBD1
size: -
V: TRBV2
J: TRBJ2-2

DNA: TGTGCCACTACGGGTGTTCGGGAGACCCAGTACTTC
CDR3: CATTGVRETQYF
D: -
size: -
V: TRBV18
J: TRBJ2-5

DNA: TGTGCCAGCAGCCCGAGGGGAGGCGGCACTGAAGCTTTCTTT
CDR3: CASSPRGGGTEAFF
D: -
size: -
V: TRBV12-3/TRBV12-4
J: TRBJ1-1

DNA: TGCAGTGCTGCCCTTGGGACTGAAGCTTTCTTT
CDR3: CSAALGTEAFF
D: -
size: many
V: TRBV20-1
J: TRBJ1-1